Below are 2 T cell receptor beta chains sequenced from a single sample in a study of blood T cell repertoires in COVID-19. Assay used: immunoSEQ multiplex PCR; TCRdb lists only in-frame clones, some missing. The table shows fewer than 200,000 clones, with 82% occurring only once. Sequenced material: peripheral blood. These receptors all stem from a woman in her seventies with acute or convalescent COVID-19.

The chain carries TRBV4-3 and TRBJ1-4; 7 nucleotides line up with TRBD1. The CDR3 loop spans 15 amino acids. Germline V gene data show CDR1 as LGHNA and CDR2 as YSLEER. The J segment lost 6 bases and the V segment lost 6 bases, leaving 10 bases of the junction unmatched. The DNA of the CDR3 is TGCGCCAGCAGTCCCACAGGGGTACCATATGAAAAACTGTTTTTT. Translation: CASSPTGVPYEKLFF.

This clone has only a few counts. This chain uses TRBV7-9 with TRBJ1-1, with a possible D match to TRBD1 (5 bases). Trimming pared 5 bases from V and 4 bases from J, leaving 20 bases between. The germline CDR1 and CDR2 sequences are SEHNR and FQNEAQ (reference sequence). This CDR3 spans 16 amino acids. CDR3 region: CASSLVAGGEGTEAFF. CDR3 DNA: TGTGCCAGCAGCCTGGTTGCGGGAGGGGAGGGCACTGAAGCTTTCTTT.